Here is one TCR beta chain with its context. CDR3 length: 12 residues. In germline, CDR1 is LNHDA, CDR2 SQIVND (reference sequence). The germline V and J ends were trimmed by 0 bases and 8 bases, with 7 bases remaining between them. Per the authors' pipeline: Reference gene primer amplification in the assay estimated nucleated cell counts. Assay used: immunoSEQ multiplex PCR; TCRdb lists only in-frame clones, some missing. The V and J calls and clone size come from that table; D and trimming were worked out from the DNA. The sample comprises about 210,000 clones, around 82% of which are singletons, and 9.5% to 15% rests with the top ten. The record originates from a study of blood T cell repertoires in COVID-19. On the study more broadly: Some COVID-19 samples were acute and others convalescent; all came from the United States, Italy and Spain.

Sample: peripheral blood. The sequence came from a woman in her 40s with acute or convalescent COVID-19. V usage is TRBV19 and J usage is TRBJ1-2; D is undetermined. The CDR3 loop is CASSIEESGYTF. The CDR3, as DNA: TGTGCCAGTAGTATAGAGGAGTCCGGCTACACCTTC.